The 29 T cell receptor beta chains below were found in one sample sequenced in a study of neurological immune-mediated disorders. TCRdb reprocessed the 5' RACE reads via MiXCR and lists one record per CDR3 protein. Altogether 65,000 to 95,000 distinct CDR3 sequences are present, around 4.6% being singletons, with the ten largest covering less than 2.5%. The sample taken for sequencing was PBMCs. These receptors all stem from a woman in her 30s with multiple sclerosis.

This clonotype was counted at least ten times. The chain couples TRBV20-1 to TRBJ1-2, with D maybe TRBD1 (6 bases). V was shortened by 4 bases and J by 2 bases, with 14 bases between the two germline ends. Germline-derived CDR1 and CDR2 are DFQATT and SNEGSKA (reference sequence). The CDR3 runs to 14 residues. CDR3 loop: CSATTGLSNYGYTF. The CDR3 DNA reads TGCAGTGCTACAACAGGGTTATCCAACTATGGCTACACCTTC.

This clonotype was picked up many times. The CDR3 sequence: CASSERKSGTSGNTGELFF. The CDR3 DNA sequence: TGTGCCAGCAGCGAACGAAAGAGCGGGACTAGCGGGAACACCGGGGAGCTGTTTTTT. The chain carries TRBV7-7 and TRBJ2-2, with 11 bases fitting TRBD2. The CDR3 has 19 amino acids. V shed 5 bases and J 1 base; nucleotides not matched to a gene: 12. The germline V gene encodes CDR1 SSHAT and CDR2 FNYEAQ (reference sequence).

This clonotype occurred a few times. This chain's CDR3 is CASSLAVTGELFF. The CDR3 DNA follows: TGCGCCAGCAGCTTGGCAGTGACCGGGGAGCTGTTTTTT. The chain recombines TRBV5-1 with TRBJ2-2; D gene uncertain. This CDR3 contains 13 residues. V was pared by 0 bases and J by 5 bases, with 5 bases between. Germline V gene lookup returns CDR1 SGHRS and CDR2 YFSETQ. The full variable domain, with the rest looked up from reference TRBV5-1 and TRBJ2-2, is KAGVTQTPRYLIKTRGQQVTLSCSPISGHRSVSWYQQTPGQGLQFLFEYFSETQRNKGNFPGRFSGRQFSNSRSEMNVSTLELGDSALYLCASSLAVTGELFFGEGSRLTVL.

This clonotype was found many times. The gene calls are TRBV5-5 and TRBJ2-7, with no clear D. CDR1 SGHKS and CDR2 YYEKEE come from the germline V gene (reference sequence). V gave up 0 bases and J gave up 4 bases, with 2 bases separating them. This CDR3 region has 11 residues. The CDR3 DNA reads TGTGCCAGCAGCTTGGTATACGAGCAGTACTTC. Translated, it gives CASSLVYEQYF.

This clonotype occurred many times. The rearrangement uses TRBV7-8 and TRBJ2-7, with D uncertain. Germline V gene sequence: CDR1 SGHVS, CDR2 FQNEAQ. CDR3 length equals 12 residues. The V end was cut by 1 base, the J end by 7 bases, with 8 bases between. The chain's CDR3 is CASSLDVAEQYV. CDR3 coding DNA: TGTGCCAGCAGCTTAGACGTGGCGGAGCAGTACGTC.

The CDR3 sequence: CASSSDRGEEKLFF. Here the CDR3 DNA reads TGTGCCAGCAGCTCGGACAGGGGTGAAGAAAAACTGTTTTTT. The chain recombines TRBV9 with TRBJ1-4, with 9 positions matching TRBD1. V was clipped by 4 bases and J by 8 bases; unmatched bases: 6. Germline CDR1 is SGDLS and CDR2 is YYNGEE. The CDR3 loop spans 14 amino acids.

This clonotype came up many times. The chain uses TRBV11-3 and TRBJ1-1; D is unresolved. Germline CDR1 and CDR2: SGHNT and YENEEA. The CDR3 is made up of 13 amino acids. Trimming took off 0 bases at V and 5 bases at J, with 7 bases between the two ends. The CDR3 loop reads CASSLDSGTEAFF. In DNA, the CDR3 is TGTGCCAGCAGCTTAGATAGTGGGACTGAAGCTTTCTTT.

This clonotype came up many times. This sequence joins TRBV20-1 and TRBJ2-1, with TRBD2 matching 11 bases. The CDR3 is 17 amino acids. The J segment lost 4 bases and the V segment lost 1 base, leaving 9 bases of the junction unmatched. Germline values: CDR1 DFQATT, CDR2 SNEGSKA (reference sequence). DNA for the CDR3: TGCAGTGCTAGAGGAGAGGAGACTAGCGGGGATTACAATGAGCAGTTCTTC. It codes for CSARGEETSGDYNEQFF.

This clonotype appeared many times. This chain uses TRBV20-1 with TRBJ2-1, with TRBD2 matching 9 bases. Germline loops: CDR1 DFQATT, CDR2 SNEGSKA (reference sequence). The CDR3 is made up of 13 amino acids. V gave up 0 bases and J gave up 7 bases; unmatched junction bases: 1. CDR3 loop: CSARESGRNEQFF. The CDR3 coding sequence is TGCAGTGCTAGAGAAAGCGGGAGGAATGAGCAGTTCTTC.

This clonotype has just a few counts. The chain links TRBV2 to TRBJ2-3; TRBD2 is a possible D gene (6 bases). Trimming left V 6 bases short and J 4 bases short, with 17 bases between. CDR3 length: 15 amino acids. Per the germline V gene, CDR1 is SNHLY and CDR2 is FYNNEI. In DNA form, the CDR3 reads TGTGCCAGCAGCGGAGGGACTTTCCGGGCAGATACGCAGTATTTT. Translated: CASSGGTFRADTQYF. The whole variable domain, remainder taken from reference TRBV2 and TRBJ2-3, is EPEVTQTPSHQVTQMGQEVILRCVPISNHLYFYWYRQILGQKVEFLVSFYNNEISEKSEIFDDQFSVERPDGSNFTLKIRSTKLEDSAMYFCASSGGTFRADTQYFGPGTRLTVL.

This clonotype was seen a few times. This sequence joins TRBV5-1 and TRBJ1-1, with D unclear. The CDR3 runs to 15 residues. The germline V gene encodes CDR1 SGHRS and CDR2 YFSETQ. Between the trimmed V and J ends, which lost 0 bases and 1 base, there was a span of 10 bases. CDR3 nucleotide sequence: TGCGCCAGCAGCTTGGGAGGACGGGAGAACACTGAAGCTTTCTTT. Its translation is CASSLGGRENTEAFF. Drawing the rest from reference TRBV5-1 and TRBJ1-1, the complete variable domain is KAGVTQTPRYLIKTRGQQVTLSCSPISGHRSVSWYQQTPGQGLQFLFEYFSETQRNKGNFPGRFSGRQFSNSRSEMNVSTLELGDSALYLCASSLGGRENTEAFFGQGTRLTVV.

This clonotype was counted a few times. This rearrangement joins TRBV6-5 to TRBJ1-1; D is uncertain. This CDR3 comprises 12 residues. Trimming took 5 bases from V and 11 from J, leaving 15 bases between them. Looked up from germline, CDR1 is MNHEY and CDR2 is SVGAGI. CDR3 nucleotide sequence: TGTGCCAGCAGTACCTGGTCCGGGCCTGCTTTCTTT. Its protein is CASSTWSGPAFF.

This clonotype was found many times. The DNA for the CDR3 is TGTGCCAGCAGTTACCCGCCGGGTTGGGGGGAGACCCAGTACTTC. Its translation is CASSYPPGWGETQYF. The chain carries TRBV6-6 and TRBJ2-5; D tentatively fits TRBD1 or TRBD2 (5 bases each). V lost 2 bases and J 5 bases, leaving 15 bases between the germline ends. In germline, CDR1 is MNHNY, CDR2 SVGAGI (reference sequence). This CDR3 region has 15 residues.

This clonotype was found many times. The chain couples TRBV2 to TRBJ2-7, with D possibly matching TRBD2 (5 bases). The germline V gene has CDR1 SNHLY and CDR2 FYNNEI. The CDR3 runs 15 residues. Trimming removed 4 bases from V and 2 bases from J, with 15 bases in between. CDR3 DNA sequence: TGTGCCAGCAGTGTCCCTAGCTTGGGGACCTACGAGCAGTACTTC. This sequence encodes CASSVPSLGTYEQYF. Combining the CDR3 with reference TRBV2 and TRBJ2-7 gives the whole variable domain EPEVTQTPSHQVTQMGQEVILRCVPISNHLYFYWYRQILGQKVEFLVSFYNNEISEKSEIFDDQFSVERPDGSNFTLKIRSTKLEDSAMYFCASSVPSLGTYEQYFGPGTRLTVT.

This clonotype showed up many times. This chain joins TRBV12-3 or TRBV12-4 and TRBJ2-2; possibly TRBD2 for D (6 bases). The CDR3 is 15 amino acids. The V gene lost 2 bases and the J gene lost 5 bases, with 12 bases spanning the gap. The CDR3 region is CASSLRGFGTGELFF. CDR3 sequence (DNA): TGTGCCAGCAGTTTACGGGGGTTTGGTACCGGGGAGCTGTTTTTT.

This clonotype was recorded many times. V and J are TRBV20-1 and TRBJ2-2; no definite D call. V lost 3 bases to trimming and J lost 0 bases, with 8 bases between them. CDR1 is DFQATT, CDR2 SNEGSKA, per germline (reference sequence). The CDR3 has 14 residues. CDR3 in DNA: TGCAGTGCTAGGCACAACGCGAACACCGGGGAGCTGTTTTTT. It encodes CSARHNANTGELFF.

The chain joins TRBV5-5 to TRBJ2-3, with D possibly matching TRBD1 (5 bases). Germline-derived CDR1 and CDR2 are SGHKS and YYEKEE (reference sequence). V was pared by 0 bases and J by 5 bases, with 7 bases between. There are 13 residues in the CDR3. The CDR3 reads CASSLDRLDTQYF. CDR3 coding DNA: TGTGCCAGCAGCTTGGACAGGTTAGATACGCAGTATTTT.

This clonotype was recorded many times. V and J are TRBV12-5 and TRBJ1-1; 9 bases align to TRBD1. The CDR3 runs to 20 residues. Per germline, CDR1 LGHNT and CDR2 FRNRAP. The V gene end was trimmed by 5 bases and the J gene end by 3 bases; junction bases not matched to a gene: 22. This CDR3 is CASGPNPGQGGFGVYTEAFF. Here the CDR3 DNA reads TGTGCTAGTGGTCCTAACCCGGGACAGGGAGGGTTTGGGGTTTACACTGAAGCTTTCTTT.

This clonotype was counted at least ten times. The chain joins TRBV24-1 to TRBJ2-3; 7 bases map to TRBD1. V gave up 4 bases and J gave up 2 bases; unmatched junction bases: 11. The CDR3 covers 17 residues. Germline lookup yields CDR1 KGHDR and CDR2 SFDVKD. Here the CDR3 reads CATSDPLGTATTDTQYF. The CDR3 nucleotides read TGTGCCACCAGTGACCCCCTGGGGACAGCTACCACAGATACGCAGTATTTT.

V is TRBV7-3 and J is TRBJ2-1, with 12 nucleotides matching TRBD2. V was pared by 5 bases and J by 4 bases, with 3 bases of the junction left unmatched. This CDR3 contains 15 residues. From germline, CDR1 is SGHTA and CDR2 FQGTGA. DNA of the CDR3: TGTGCCAGCAGCCGTCTAGCGGGGGGGTACAATGAGCAGTTCTTC. Translation gives CASSRLAGGYNEQFF.

This clonotype was seen many times. The rearrangement uses TRBV5-1 and TRBJ2-1, with 9 bases matching TRBD2. This CDR3 is built from 15 residues. The ends lost 4 bases at V and 9 bases at J; junction bases unmatched: 11. Germline values: CDR1 SGHRS, CDR2 YFSETQ. CDR3 sequence reads: CASSVSTSGSSEQFF. The CDR3 nucleotides read TGCGCCAGCAGCGTGAGTACTAGCGGGTCTAGTGAGCAGTTCTTC.

This clonotype was counted at least ten times. The chain uses TRBV5-1 and TRBJ2-4; maybe TRBD1 (6 bases). In germline, CDR1 is SGHRS, CDR2 YFSETQ. V dropped 1 base and J dropped 6 bases, with 14 bases sitting between them. CDR3 length equals 15 residues. This CDR3 reads CASSLTGQGINIQYF. Written as DNA, the CDR3 is TGCGCCAGCAGCTTGACGGGGCAGGGGATAAACATTCAGTACTTC.

The rearrangement joins TRBV20-1 to TRBJ1-1; 8 bases agree with TRBD1. Losses at the gene ends were 0 bases for V and 3 bases for J; bases not matched to a gene: 0. Germline-derived CDR1 and CDR2 are DFQATT and SNEGSKA (reference sequence). The CDR3 sequence is 13 residues long. CDR3 coding DNA: TGCAGTGCTAGAGAGGACAGGGACACTGAAGCTTTCTTT. Its translation is CSAREDRDTEAFF.

The table lists this clonotype with many counts. The CDR3 loop is CAITDPRYNEQFF. CDR3 nucleotide sequence: TGTGCCATCACTGACCCGCGGTACAATGAGCAGTTCTTC. The J gene is TRBJ2-1, the V gene TRBV10-3; D ambiguous. Trimming removed 7 bases from V and 4 bases from J, with 11 bases in between. This CDR3 has 13 amino acids. The germline V gene encodes CDR1 ENHRY and CDR2 SYGVKD.

The genes are TRBV12-3 or TRBV12-4 and TRBJ2-5; no clear D gene. V lost 9 bases and J 3 bases, leaving 14 bases between the germline ends. This CDR3 is built from 13 residues. Here the CDR3 reads CASKEEDEETQYF. The DNA for the CDR3 is TGTGCCAGTAAAGAAGAGGACGAAGAGACCCAGTACTTC.

This clonotype was found many times. The chain recombines TRBV12-3 or TRBV12-4 with TRBJ2-5, with 7 bases matching TRBD1. With V trimmed by 0 bases and J by 0 bases, 4 bases remained unmatched. CDR3 length: 16 residues. Here the CDR3 reads CASSLAGTEYQETQYF. As DNA, the CDR3 is TGTGCCAGCAGTTTAGCCGGGACAGAATACCAAGAGACCCAGTACTTC.

This clonotype has ten or more counts. The chain recombines TRBV5-1 with TRBJ2-3, with D hard to call. Trimming cost V 5 bases and J 5 bases, with 9 bases left between them. This CDR3 contains 12 residues. Germline CDR1 reads SGHRS; CDR2 reads YFSETQ. CDR3 nucleotide sequence: TGCGCCAGCAGGGTGTGGGAAGATACGCAGTATTTT. Encoded protein: CASRVWEDTQYF.

This clonotype appeared many times. The genes are TRBV20-1 and TRBJ2-5; 9 nucleotides match TRBD1. Unmatched junction bases numbered 6, after V lost 3 bases and J lost 1 base. This CDR3 contains 15 residues. Germline lookup yields CDR1 DFQATT and CDR2 SNEGSKA (reference sequence). CDR3 residues: CSASSRGQGQETQYF. The CDR3 nucleotides are TGCAGTGCTAGTTCGAGGGGACAGGGCCAAGAGACCCAGTACTTC.

This sequence joins TRBV4-1 and TRBJ2-1, with 13 bases fitting TRBD2. J was trimmed by 4 bases and V by 4 bases; bases with no gene match: 7. Germline V CDR1 and CDR2: MGHRA, YSYEKL. This CDR3 comprises 17 residues. This CDR3 is CASSRTSGGAPYNEQFF. In DNA form, the CDR3 reads TGCGCCAGCAGCCGTACTAGCGGGGGGGCACCGTACAATGAGCAGTTCTTC.